The clone carrying this T cell receptor beta chain has more than one count but fewer than ten. What it binds is unknown. The data belong to a study of cytomegalovirus exposure and HLA in healthy donors. Study-wide points: Per published reports, the classifier diagnosed cytomegalovirus status with high specificity and sensitivity.

Donors came from a validation cohort of fewer than 150 subjects, distinct from the first 666-subject cohort. Clones were read by immunoSEQ multiplex PCR, and TCRdb kept only the in-frame ones, dropping some. The table records approximately 140,000 clones, roughly 86% of them present only once. V was cut by 4 bases and J by 4 bases, with 11 bases left in between. CDR1 and CDR2 from the germline V gene are WNHNN and SYGVQD (reference sequence). The CDR3 is 14 residues long. This TCR was sampled from a woman in her twenties or thirties in good health and CMV-seronegative. This sequence joins TRBV10-1 and TRBJ1-5; D uncertain. Input material: PBMCs. The CDR3 spells CASSASGPNQPQHF. Written as DNA, the CDR3 is TGCGCCAGCAGTGCTAGTGGCCCTAATCAGCCCCAGCATTTT.